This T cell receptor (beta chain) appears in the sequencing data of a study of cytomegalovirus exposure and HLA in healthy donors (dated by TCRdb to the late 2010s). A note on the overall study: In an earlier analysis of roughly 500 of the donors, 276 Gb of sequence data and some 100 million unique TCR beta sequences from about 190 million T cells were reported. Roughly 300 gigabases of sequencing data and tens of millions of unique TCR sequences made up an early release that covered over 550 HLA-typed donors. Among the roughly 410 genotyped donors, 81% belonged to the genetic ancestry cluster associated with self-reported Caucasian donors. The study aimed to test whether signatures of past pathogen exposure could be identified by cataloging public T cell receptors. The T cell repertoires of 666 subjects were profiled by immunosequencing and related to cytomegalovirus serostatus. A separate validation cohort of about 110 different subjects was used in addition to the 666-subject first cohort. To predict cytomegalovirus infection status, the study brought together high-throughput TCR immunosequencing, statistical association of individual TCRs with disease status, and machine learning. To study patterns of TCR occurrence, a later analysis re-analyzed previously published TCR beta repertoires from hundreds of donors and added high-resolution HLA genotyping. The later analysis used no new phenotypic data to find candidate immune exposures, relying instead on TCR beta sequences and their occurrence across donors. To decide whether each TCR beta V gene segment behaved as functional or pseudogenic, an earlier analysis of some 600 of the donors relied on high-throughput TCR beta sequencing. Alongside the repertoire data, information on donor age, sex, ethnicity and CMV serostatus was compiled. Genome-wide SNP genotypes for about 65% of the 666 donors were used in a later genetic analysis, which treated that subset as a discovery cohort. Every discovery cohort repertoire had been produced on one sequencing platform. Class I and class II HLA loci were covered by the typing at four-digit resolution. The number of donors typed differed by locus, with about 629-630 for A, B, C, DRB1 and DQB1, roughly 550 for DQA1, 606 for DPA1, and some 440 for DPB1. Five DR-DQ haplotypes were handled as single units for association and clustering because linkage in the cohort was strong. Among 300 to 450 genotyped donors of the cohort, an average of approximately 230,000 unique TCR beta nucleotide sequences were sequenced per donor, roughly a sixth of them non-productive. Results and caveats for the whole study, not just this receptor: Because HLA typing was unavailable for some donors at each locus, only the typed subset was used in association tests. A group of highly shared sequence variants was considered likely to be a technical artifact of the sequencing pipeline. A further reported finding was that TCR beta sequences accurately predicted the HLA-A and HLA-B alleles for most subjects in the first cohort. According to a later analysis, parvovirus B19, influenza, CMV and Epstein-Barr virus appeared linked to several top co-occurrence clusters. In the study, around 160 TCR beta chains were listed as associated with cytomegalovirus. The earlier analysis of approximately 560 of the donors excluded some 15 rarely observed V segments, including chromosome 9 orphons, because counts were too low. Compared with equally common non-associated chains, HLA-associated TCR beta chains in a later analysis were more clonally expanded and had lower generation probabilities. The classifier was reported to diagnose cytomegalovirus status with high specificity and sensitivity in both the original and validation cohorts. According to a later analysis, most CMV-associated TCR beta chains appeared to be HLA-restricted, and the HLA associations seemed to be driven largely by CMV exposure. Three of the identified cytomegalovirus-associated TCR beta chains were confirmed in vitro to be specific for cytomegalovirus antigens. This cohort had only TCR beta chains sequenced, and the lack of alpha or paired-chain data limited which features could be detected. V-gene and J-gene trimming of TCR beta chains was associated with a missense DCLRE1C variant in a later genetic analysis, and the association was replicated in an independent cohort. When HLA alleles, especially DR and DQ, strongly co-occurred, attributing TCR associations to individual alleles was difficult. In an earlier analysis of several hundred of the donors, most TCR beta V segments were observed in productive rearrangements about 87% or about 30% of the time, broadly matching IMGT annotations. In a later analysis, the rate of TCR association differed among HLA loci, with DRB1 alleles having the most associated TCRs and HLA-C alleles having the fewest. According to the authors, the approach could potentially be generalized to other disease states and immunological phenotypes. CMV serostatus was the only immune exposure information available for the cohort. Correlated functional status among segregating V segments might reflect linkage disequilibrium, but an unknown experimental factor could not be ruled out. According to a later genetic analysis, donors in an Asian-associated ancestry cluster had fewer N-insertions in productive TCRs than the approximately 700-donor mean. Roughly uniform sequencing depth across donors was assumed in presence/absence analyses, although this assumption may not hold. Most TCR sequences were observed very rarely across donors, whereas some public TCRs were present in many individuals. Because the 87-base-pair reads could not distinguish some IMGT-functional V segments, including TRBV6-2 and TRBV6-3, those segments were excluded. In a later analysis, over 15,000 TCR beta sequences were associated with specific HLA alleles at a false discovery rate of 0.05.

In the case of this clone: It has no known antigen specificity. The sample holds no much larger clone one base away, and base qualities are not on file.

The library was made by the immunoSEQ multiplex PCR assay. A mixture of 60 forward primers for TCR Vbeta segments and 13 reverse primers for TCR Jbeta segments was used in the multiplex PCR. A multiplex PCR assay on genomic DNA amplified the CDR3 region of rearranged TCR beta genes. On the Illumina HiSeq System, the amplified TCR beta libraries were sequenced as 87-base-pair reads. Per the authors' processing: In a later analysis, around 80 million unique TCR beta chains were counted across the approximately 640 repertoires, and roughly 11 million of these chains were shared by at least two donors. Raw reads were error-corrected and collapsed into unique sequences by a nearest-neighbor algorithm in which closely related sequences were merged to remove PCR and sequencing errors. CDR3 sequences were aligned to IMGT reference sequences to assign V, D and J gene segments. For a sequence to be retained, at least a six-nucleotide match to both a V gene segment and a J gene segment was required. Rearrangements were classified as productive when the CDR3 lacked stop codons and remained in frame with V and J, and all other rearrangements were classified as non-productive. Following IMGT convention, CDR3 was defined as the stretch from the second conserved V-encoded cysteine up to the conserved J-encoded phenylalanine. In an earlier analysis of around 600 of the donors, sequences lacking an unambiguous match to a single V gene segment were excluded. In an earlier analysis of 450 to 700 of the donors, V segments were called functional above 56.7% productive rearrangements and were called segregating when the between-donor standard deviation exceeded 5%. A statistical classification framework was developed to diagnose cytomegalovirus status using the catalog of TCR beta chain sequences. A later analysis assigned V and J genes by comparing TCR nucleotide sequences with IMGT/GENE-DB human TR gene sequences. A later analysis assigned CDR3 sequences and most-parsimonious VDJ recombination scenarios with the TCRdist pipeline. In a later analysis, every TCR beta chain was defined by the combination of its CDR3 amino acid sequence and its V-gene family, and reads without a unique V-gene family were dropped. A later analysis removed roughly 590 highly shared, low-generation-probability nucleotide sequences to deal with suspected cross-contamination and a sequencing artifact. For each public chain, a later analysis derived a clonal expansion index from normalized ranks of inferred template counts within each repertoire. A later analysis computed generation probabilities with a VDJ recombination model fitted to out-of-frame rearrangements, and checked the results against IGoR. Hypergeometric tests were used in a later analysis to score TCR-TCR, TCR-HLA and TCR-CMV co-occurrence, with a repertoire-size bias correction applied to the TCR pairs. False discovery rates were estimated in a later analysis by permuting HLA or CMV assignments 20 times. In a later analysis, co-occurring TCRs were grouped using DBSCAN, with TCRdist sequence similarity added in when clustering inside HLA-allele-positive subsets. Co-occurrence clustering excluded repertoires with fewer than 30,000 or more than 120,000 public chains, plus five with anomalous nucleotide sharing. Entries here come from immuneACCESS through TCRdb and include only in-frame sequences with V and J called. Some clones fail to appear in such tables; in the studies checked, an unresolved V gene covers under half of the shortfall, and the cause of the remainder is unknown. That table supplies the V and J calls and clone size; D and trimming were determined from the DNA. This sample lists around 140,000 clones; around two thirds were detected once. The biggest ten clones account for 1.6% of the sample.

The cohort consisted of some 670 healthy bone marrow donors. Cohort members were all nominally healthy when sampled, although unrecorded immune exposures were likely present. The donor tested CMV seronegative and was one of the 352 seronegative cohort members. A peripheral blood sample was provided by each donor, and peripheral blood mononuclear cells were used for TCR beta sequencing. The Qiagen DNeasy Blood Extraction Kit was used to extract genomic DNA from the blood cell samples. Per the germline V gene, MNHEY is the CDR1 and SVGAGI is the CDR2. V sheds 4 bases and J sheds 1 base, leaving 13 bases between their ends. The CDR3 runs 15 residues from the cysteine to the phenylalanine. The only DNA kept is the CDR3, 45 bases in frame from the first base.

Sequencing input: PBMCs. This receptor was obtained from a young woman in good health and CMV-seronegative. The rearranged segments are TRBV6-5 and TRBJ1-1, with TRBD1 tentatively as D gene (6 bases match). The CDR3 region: CASSSPGTSNTEAFF. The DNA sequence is TGTGCCAGCAGTTCCCCCGGGACATCGAACACTGAAGCTTTCTTT.